This entry lists 22 T cell receptor beta chains sequenced from one sample in a study of T cell changes during pregnancy in multiple sclerosis. Method: immunoSEQ multiplex PCR; TCRdb's copy keeps in-frame clones and lacks some. Altogether fewer than 90,000 clones are present, 85% to 95% being singletons, with the ten largest covering 1.3% to 1.5%. The starting material was peripheral blood, obtained in the third trimester of pregnancy. The receptors derive from a female donor in good health, enrolled as a control in a pregnancy study.

This chain connects TRBV6-6 to TRBJ2-1; D is perhaps TRBD1 (5 bases). Germline values: CDR1 MNHNY, CDR2 SVGAGI (reference sequence). This CDR3 is 14 amino acids long. The germline V and J ends were trimmed by 3 bases and 7 bases, with 13 bases remaining between them. The CDR3 loop reads CASSYQNQGNEQFF. The DNA of the CDR3 is TGTGCCAGCAGTTATCAAAATCAGGGAAATGAGCAGTTCTTC.

The genes are TRBV7-9 and TRBJ2-7, with TRBD1 matching over 10 bases. Trimming at V came to 2 bases and at J to 4 bases, leaving 5 bases not matched to a gene. Germline loops: CDR1 SEHNR, CDR2 FQNEAQ (reference sequence). The CDR3 covers 15 residues. Written as DNA, the CDR3 is TGTGCCAGCAGCTTAAACGAGGGACAGGGGTACGAGCAGTACTTC. This gives the protein CASSLNEGQGYEQYF.

This clone is a singleton in its sample. V usage is TRBV29-1 and J usage is TRBJ2-6, with unresolved D. Germline V gene data show CDR1 as SQVTM and CDR2 as ANQGSEA. This CDR3 has 14 residues. The V end was cut by 5 bases, the J end by 2 bases, with 10 bases between. DNA of the CDR3: TGCAGCGTTCCGCAGATCCCTGGGGCCAACGTCCTGACTTTC. Translation gives CSVPQIPGANVLTF.

This clone appeared once. The rearrangement links TRBV7-8 to TRBJ2-4; TRBD1 matches 11 bases. This CDR3 is built from 22 residues. J lost 0 bases, V lost 1 base, and 17 bases had no gene match. In germline, CDR1 is SGHVS, CDR2 FQNEAQ. The CDR3 nucleotides are TGTGCCAGCAGCTTAGAATTCTGGGCTAGGACAGGGGGCTCACAAGCCAAAAACATTCAGTACTTC. Translation gives CASSLEFWARTGGSQAKNIQYF.

The chain links TRBV27 to TRBJ2-4, with TRBD1 matching 7 bases. J was trimmed by 6 bases and V by 5 bases; bases with no gene match: 7. The CDR3 consists of 14 residues. CDR1 and CDR2 from the germline V gene are MNHEY and SMNVEV (reference sequence). The CDR3 nucleotides read TGTGCCAGCAGTCCCGCCGGGACAGTAAACATTCAGTACTTC. Its translation: CASSPAGTVNIQYF.

The chain has TRBV5-1 and TRBJ2-1, with 8 bases that match TRBD2. The germline gives CDR1 SGHRS, CDR2 YFSETQ. The junction had 10 bases not matched to a gene; V was cut back by 7 bases and J by 1 base. This CDR3 comprises 16 residues. The CDR3 region is CASHLAGMESYNEQFF. DNA of the CDR3: TGCGCCAGCCACCTAGCGGGCATGGAATCCTACAATGAGCAGTTCTTC.

The chain has TRBV5-1 and TRBJ2-5; 9 positions agree with TRBD2. The CDR3 loop spans 15 amino acids. Germline-derived CDR1 and CDR2 are SGHRS and YFSETQ. Germline trimming cut 3 bases from V and 1 base from J; bases unmatched to any gene: 4. CDR3 protein: CASSSLAGAQETQYF. In nucleotides, the CDR3 is TGCGCCAGCAGCTCCTTAGCGGGAGCCCAAGAGACCCAGTACTTC. Full variable domain (outside the CDR3, taken from reference TRBV5-1 and TRBJ2-5): KAGVTQTPRYLIKTRGQQVTLSCSPISGHRSVSWYQQTPGQGLQFLFEYFSETQRNKGNFPGRFSGRQFSNSRSEMNVSTLELGDSALYLCASSSLAGAQETQYFGPGTRLLVL.

The V gene is TRBV25-1, the J gene TRBJ1-3; the D is unclear. The V end was cut by 5 bases, the J end by 0 bases, with 11 bases between. CDR1 and CDR2 from the germline V gene are MGHDK and SYGVNS. The CDR3 covers 15 residues. CDR3 in amino acids: CASSHPERSGNTIYF. DNA of the CDR3: TGTGCCAGCAGTCACCCCGAGCGCTCTGGAAACACCATATATTTT.

The chain carries TRBV7-2 and TRBJ2-1; D uncertain. The germline V gene has CDR1 SGHTA and CDR2 FQGNSA. Deletions cut 1 base from V and 7 bases from J, with 5 bases between. CDR3 length: 12 amino acids. In nucleotides, the CDR3 is TGTGCCAGCAGCTTAGTGTCTAATGAGCAGTTCTTC. Protein product: CASSLVSNEQFF.

J is TRBJ1-2 and V is TRBV5-8; TRBD1 matches at 9 bases. This CDR3 is built from 15 residues. Germline CDR1 SGHTS, CDR2 YDEGEE. V shed 1 base and J 4 bases; nucleotides not matched to a gene: 5. CDR3 nucleotide sequence: TGTGCCAGCAGCTTGACGGGACAGGGAACCTATGGCTACACCTTC. It specifies CASSLTGQGTYGYTF.

This clone was seen just once. CDR3 in amino acids: CASSLLGLAGTDTQYF. The CDR3 nucleotides are TGTGCCAGCAGTCTCCTGGGACTCGCGGGGACAGATACGCAGTATTTT. V usage is TRBV7-2 and J usage is TRBJ2-3, with D perhaps matching TRBD2 (6 bases). Trimming shortened V by 6 bases and J by 3 bases, and 19 bases separated the two germline ends. The CDR3 is made up of 16 amino acids. Germline CDR1 SGHTA, CDR2 FQGNSA.

The chain joins TRBV6-5 to TRBJ2-7; possibly TRBD2 for D (5 bases). Germline V gene lookup returns CDR1 MNHEY and CDR2 SVGAGI. The V gene lost 0 bases and the J gene lost 2 bases, with 11 bases spanning the gap. The CDR3 length is 15 residues. The chain's CDR3 is CASSYSRYGAYEQYF. The CDR3 nucleotides read TGTGCCAGCAGTTACTCGCGCTACGGGGCCTACGAGCAGTACTTC.

J is TRBJ2-1 and V is TRBV28; TRBD1 matches at 7 bases. Germline V lookup: CDR1 MDHEN, CDR2 SYDVKM. The CDR3 extends over 16 amino acids. V shed 1 base and J 8 bases; nucleotides not matched to a gene: 11. Here the CDR3 DNA reads TGTGCCAGCAGTTTATTGACAGGGCCAGTCTCCGATGAGCAGTTCTTC. It yields the protein CASSLLTGPVSDEQFF.

The chain has TRBV28 and TRBJ2-7; TRBD2 matches 8 bases. The CDR3 runs to 15 residues. Unmatched junction bases numbered 13, after V lost 5 bases and J lost 7 bases. Germline loops: CDR1 MDHEN, CDR2 SYDVKM. CDR3 DNA sequence: TGTGCCAGCAGTCCCCACCGGGGCGGGAGGCAAGAGCAGTACTTC. This encodes CASSPHRGGRQEQYF.

About this clone itself: No conserved phenylalanine or tryptophan is present at the end of the CDR3, so a read error is the likely explanation. It is unclear where the CDR3 begins or ends on the DNA, so no DNA is shown, and the CDR3 is as TCRdb lists it. The rearrangement uses TRBV25-1 and TRBJ2-7; the table calls TRBD1, which could not be checked here. The CDR3 is made up of 13 amino acids, end residues included. The germline CDR1 and CDR2 sequences are MGHDK and SYGVNS. The CDR3 spells CASSQTGGAFDGR.

The chain joins TRBV5-1 to TRBJ2-2; a weak D match, TRBD2 (7 bases). The CDR3 has 15 amino acids. V was shortened by 1 base and J by 7 bases, with 14 bases between the two germline ends. CDR1 is SGHRS and CDR2 is YFSETQ in the germline V gene. The CDR3 DNA reads as TGCGCCAGCAGCTTGACGGGGGGCGGAGGCGGGGAGCTGTTTTTT. As protein: CASSLTGGGGGELFF.

The V and J genes are TRBV5-1 and TRBJ2-1, with 7 bases aligning to TRBD1. V trimming: 1 base; J trimming: 6 bases; junction bases outside the gene matches: 7. Germline V lookup: CDR1 SGHRS, CDR2 YFSETQ. CDR3 length equals 15 residues. CDR3 region: CASSLIGTVGNEQFF. CDR3 nucleotide sequence: TGCGCCAGCAGCTTGATCGGGACAGTGGGCAATGAGCAGTTCTTC. The whole variable domain, filled in from reference TRBV5-1 and TRBJ2-1, reads KAGVTQTPRYLIKTRGQQVTLSCSPISGHRSVSWYQQTPGQGLQFLFEYFSETQRNKGNFPGRFSGRQFSNSRSEMNVSTLELGDSALYLCASSLIGTVGNEQFFGPGTRLTVL.

The rearrangement uses TRBV19 and TRBJ2-7; 7 nucleotides align to TRBD2. CDR3 length: 14 residues. V gave up 3 bases and J gave up 5 bases; unmatched junction bases: 7. The germline V gene has CDR1 LNHDA and CDR2 SQIVND (reference sequence). CDR3 coding DNA: TGTGCCAGTAGTATTGGGGGACTAATCGACGAGCAGTACTTC. It is translated as CASSIGGLIDEQYF.

The V and J genes are TRBV2 and TRBJ1-5, with 7 bases matching TRBD1. This CDR3 comprises 14 residues. Germline V gives CDR1 SNHLY, CDR2 FYNNEI. V gave up 2 bases and J gave up 7 bases; unmatched junction bases: 5. The CDR3 here is CASSERRDRQPQHF. CDR3 coding DNA: TGTGCCAGCAGTGAAAGACGGGACAGACAGCCCCAGCATTTT.

The chain combines TRBV28 with TRBJ2-5; 7 bases are shared with TRBD2. The CDR3 totals 14 residues. Germline lookup yields CDR1 MDHEN and CDR2 SYDVKM. V gave up 6 bases and J gave up 1 base; unmatched junction bases: 5. In DNA, the CDR3 is TGTGCCAGCAGGATGGGGGGGTTCCAAGAGACCCAGTACTTC. Its translation is CASRMGGFQETQYF.

Only a few counts were recorded for this clone. The chain carries TRBV21-1 and TRBJ1-1. TRBV21-1 is a listed pseudogene. CDR3 size: 15 residues. For the CDR3, the DNA is TGTGCCAGCAAGACTAAGGGCGGAATGAACACTGAAGCTTTCTTT. It specifies CASKTKGGMNTEAFF.

The chain couples TRBV6-6 to TRBJ2-5; 8 bases line up with TRBD2. V shed 2 bases and J 1 base; nucleotides not matched to a gene: 6. The CDR3 is made up of 16 amino acids. Germline CDR1 MNHNY, CDR2 SVGAGI (reference sequence). The CDR3: CASSYLPGRGQETQYF. Here the CDR3 DNA reads TGTGCCAGCAGTTACCTACCCGGGAGGGGCCAAGAGACCCAGTACTTC.